This is a list of T cell receptor beta chains from one sample in a study of blood T cell repertoires in COVID-19. This table comes from immunoSEQ multiplex PCR, and its TCRdb copy is limited to in-frame clones, with some not included. Of about 240,000 clones in the sample, 82% are singletons; the top ten hold about 4.8%. The specimen sequenced was peripheral blood. All receptors derive from a woman aged 65 to 85 with acute or convalescent COVID-19. The CDR3 runs from the conserved cysteine through the conserved F or W. D genes are given only for firm matches. Clone size is shown for a subset of rows, as once, few, many or a class of expanded clone.

J: TRBJ1-3; V: TRBV6-4; D: NA; length: 11; size: NA; DNA: TGCGCCTTGTACTCTGGAAACACCATATATTTT; CDR3: CALYSGNTIYF
J: TRBJ1-5; V: TRBV5-1; D: NA; length: 15; size: NA; DNA: TGCGCCAGCAGCTTGGGACAGCCTAGCAATCAGCCCCAGCATTTT; CDR3: CASSLGQPSNQPQHF
J: TRBJ1-2; V: TRBV7-2; D: TRBD1; length: 14; size: NA; DNA: TGTGCCAGCAGCTTGACAGGGGCCGACTATGGCTACACCTTC; CDR3: CASSLTGADYGYTF
J: TRBJ1-1; V: TRBV6-5; D: NA; length: 15; size: NA; DNA: TGTGCCAGCAGTTGGGGTGGGGGGATGAACACTGAAGCTTTCTTT; CDR3: CASSWGGGMNTEAFF
J: TRBJ2-1; V: TRBV18; D: NA; length: 13; size: once; DNA: TGTGCCAGCTCACCGCAGACAGGCAATGAGCAGTTCTTC; CDR3: CASSPQTGNEQFF
J: TRBJ1-2; V: TRBV29-1; D: NA; length: 13; size: NA; DNA: TGCAGCGTTGGAGTAGGGGGTGACTATGGCTACACCTTC; CDR3: CSVGVGGDYGYTF
J: TRBJ1-3; V: TRBV9; D: NA; length: 15; size: NA; DNA: TGTGCCAGCAGCGCCCTTGGGCACTCTGGAAACACCATATATTTT; CDR3: CASSALGHSGNTIYF
J: TRBJ1-2; V: TRBV11-2; D: TRBD1; length: 14; size: NA; DNA: TGTGCCAGCAGCCGGGACAGGGGGACCTATGGCTACACCTTC; CDR3: CASSRDRGTYGYTF
J: TRBJ1-1; V: TRBV19; D: NA; length: 14; size: once; DNA: TGTGCCAGTAGTCCTTCGGGGGGGTACTTCGAAGCTTTCTTT; CDR3: CASSPSGGYFEAFF
J: TRBJ1-2; V: TRBV7-2; D: TRBD1; length: 15; size: NA; DNA: TGTGCCAGCAGCTCAAGACCGGGACAGGGGGAGGGCTACACCTTC; CDR3: CASSSRPGQGEGYTF
J: TRBJ1-1; V: TRBV20-1; D: TRBD1; length: 15; size: NA; DNA: TGCAGTGCTAGTCCGGCAGGGGGTTGGAACACTGAAGCTTTCTTT; CDR3: CSASPAGGWNTEAFF
J: TRBJ2-1; V: TRBV5-6; D: NA; length: 12; size: NA; DNA: TGTGCCAGCAGCTTGGGCGGACAGTTTGCGTTCTTC; CDR3: CASSLGGQFAFF
J: TRBJ2-5; V: TRBV11-2; D: NA; length: 13; size: NA; DNA: TGTGCCAGCAGCCGGGACTCGCTGGAGACCCAGTACTTC; CDR3: CASSRDSLETQYF
J: TRBJ2-5; V: TRBV15; D: TRBD2; length: 16; size: NA; DNA: TGTGCCACCAGCAGAGCGGCGAGGAGCGGGGTTGAGACCCAGTACTTC; CDR3: CATSRAARSGVETQYF
J: TRBJ1-1; V: TRBV19; D: TRBD1; length: 12; size: NA; DNA: TGTGCCAGTAGGGACAGGCCCACTGAAGCTTTCTTT; CDR3: CASRDRPTEAFF
J: TRBJ1-2; V: TRBV7-8; D: NA; length: 17; size: NA; DNA: TGTGCCAGCAGCCCCAGATTGAGGACAGCTCTTAACTATGGCTACACCTTC; CDR3: CASSPRLRTALNYGYTF
J: TRBJ1-1; V: TRBV30; D: NA; length: 14; size: few; DNA: TGTGCCTCCATCGGGACTCCGAATTGGGCTGAAGCTTTCTTT; CDR3: CASIGTPNWAEAFF
J: TRBJ2-3; V: TRBV15; D: TRBD2; length: 16; size: once; DNA: TGTGCCACCAGCAGAGTAATCCAGCGGGGGACAGATACGCAGTATTTT; CDR3: CATSRVIQRGTDTQYF
J: TRBJ1-6; V: TRBV27; D: NA; length: 15; size: few; DNA: TGTGCCAGCAGTTTACAGACAGGCGGGAGGTCCCCCCTCCACTTT; CDR3: CASSLQTGGRSPLHF
J: TRBJ1-1; V: TRBV19; D: NA; length: 18; size: NA; DNA: TGTGCCAGTAGTATGCGACGGCAGGGGTCGGGGGGGAACACTGAAGCTTTCTTT; CDR3: CASSMRRQGSGGNTEAFF
J: TRBJ1-2; V: TRBV30; D: NA; length: 15; size: NA; DNA: TGTGCCTGGAGTGTACGTGGGCCAGCTAACTATGGCTACACCTTC; CDR3: CAWSVRGPANYGYTF
J: TRBJ1-1; V: TRBV5-1; D: TRBD1; length: 16; size: NA; DNA: TGCGCCAGCAGCCCTCAGGACAGGGGCGGAAACACTGAAGCTTTCTTT; CDR3: CASSPQDRGGNTEAFF
J: TRBJ2-7; V: TRBV25-1; D: TRBD1; length: 13; size: NA; DNA: TGTGCCAGCAGAAGGGGACAGTTCTACGAGCAGTACTTC; CDR3: CASRRGQFYEQYF
J: TRBJ1-3; V: TRBV5-4; D: TRBD1; length: 16; size: NA; DNA: TGTGCCAGCAGCCCACAGGGGGTCTACCCTGGAAACACCATATATTTT; CDR3: CASSPQGVYPGNTIYF
J: TRBJ1-2; V: TRBV5-1; D: TRBD1; length: 17; size: NA; DNA: TGCGCCAGCAGCTCGACGGGACAGGGGGTTTCTTTCTATGGCTACACCTTC; CDR3: CASSSTGQGVSFYGYTF
J: TRBJ2-1; V: TRBV5-6; D: NA; length: 13; size: NA; DNA: TGTGCCAGCAGCTTGTCTGGGACACCGAAGGGGTTCTTC; CDR3: CASSLSGTPKGFF
J: TRBJ1-5; V: TRBV6-5; D: TRBD1; length: 15; size: NA; DNA: TGTGCCAGCAGTACCACGGACAGGGGTGAACAGCCCCAGCATTTT; CDR3: CASSTTDRGEQPQHF
J: TRBJ1-5; V: TRBV6-5; D: TRBD1; length: 13; size: NA; DNA: TGTGCCAGCAGGACAGGGAGAAATCAGCCCCAGCATTTT; CDR3: CASRTGRNQPQHF
J: TRBJ2-1; V: TRBV6-4; D: NA; length: 14; size: NA; DNA: TGTGCCAGCAGTGACGAAGGGGGTTGGAATGAGCAGTTCTTC; CDR3: CASSDEGGWNEQFF
J: TRBJ1-6; V: TRBV10-1; D: TRBD1; length: 14; size: NA; DNA: TGCGCCAGCAGCGAGAACAGGGGAAATTCACCCCTCCACTTT; CDR3: CASSENRGNSPLHF
J: TRBJ2-4; V: TRBV5-1; D: TRBD2; length: 16; size: NA; DNA: TGCGCCAGCAGCGTTGGGACTAGCGGGGGGCAAAACATTCAGTACTTC; CDR3: CASSVGTSGGQNIQYF
J: TRBJ1-1; V: TRBV5-1; D: TRBD1; length: 16; size: NA; DNA: TGCGCCAGCAGCTTGAGGACAGGGGGAGGTAACACTGAAGCTTTCTTT; CDR3: CASSLRTGGGNTEAFF
J: TRBJ2-5; V: TRBV12-3/TRBV12-4; D: NA; length: 13; size: NA; DNA: TGTGCCAGCAGTTCTGGGACTGGGGAGACCCAGTACTTC; CDR3: CASSSGTGETQYF
J: TRBJ1-2; V: TRBV2; D: NA; length: 17; size: few; DNA: TGTGCCAGCTTTCCGCCCCCGATTTGGACAGACAACTATGGCTACACCTTC; CDR3: CASFPPPIWTDNYGYTF
J: TRBJ1-2; V: TRBV28; D: TRBD1; length: 15; size: NA; DNA: TGTGCCAGCAGTAGTGGGACAGGGGGCAGGTATGGCTACACCTTC; CDR3: CASSSGTGGRYGYTF
J: TRBJ2-7; V: TRBV6-1; D: NA; length: 13; size: once; DNA: TGTGCCAGCAGTGAAAGGGGCAGGGACGAGCAGTACTTC; CDR3: CASSERGRDEQYF
J: TRBJ2-5; V: TRBV24-1; D: TRBD2; length: 17; size: NA; DNA: TGTGCCACCAGTGATCTATCAACTAGCGGGAGGAGAGAGACCCAGTACTTC; CDR3: CATSDLSTSGRRETQYF
J: TRBJ2-5; V: TRBV5-4; D: NA; length: 15; size: NA; DNA: TGTGCCAGCAGCCCCTCGACAGGCCCCCAAGAGACCCAGTACTTC; CDR3: CASSPSTGPQETQYF
J: TRBJ1-1; V: TRBV5-1; D: NA; length: 14; size: once; DNA: TGCGCCAGCAGCTTGACGCAGGGGTCCACTGAAGCTTTCTTT; CDR3: CASSLTQGSTEAFF
J: TRBJ1-4; V: TRBV7-9; D: NA; length: 13; size: NA; DNA: TGTGCCAGCAATTTCCAGGGTGACGAAAAACTGTTTTTT; CDR3: CASNFQGDEKLFF
J: TRBJ1-4; V: TRBV6-6; D: NA; length: 16; size: NA; DNA: TGTGCCAGCAGTTACTCGTTAACGACAGCTAATGAAAAACTGTTTTTT; CDR3: CASSYSLTTANEKLFF
J: TRBJ2-7; V: TRBV28; D: TRBD2; length: 14; size: NA; DNA: TGTGCCAGCAGTTCGGGGGGAGGCTCCTACGAGCAGTACTTC; CDR3: CASSSGGGSYEQYF
J: TRBJ1-1; V: TRBV10-3; D: NA; length: 14; size: NA; DNA: TGTGCCATCAGTGAAAGTTCAGAGAACACTGAAGCTTTCTTT; CDR3: CAISESSENTEAFF
J: TRBJ2-6; V: TRBV5-4; D: NA; length: 18; size: NA; DNA: TGTGCCAGCAGCTTCGGGGTTACGATTGTCTCTGGGGCCAACGTCCTGACTTTC; CDR3: CASSFGVTIVSGANVLTF
J: TRBJ1-2; V: TRBV6-5; D: NA; length: 13; size: NA; DNA: TGTGCCAGCGGACTTGGGCCCCAATCTGGCTACACCTTC; CDR3: CASGLGPQSGYTF
J: TRBJ1-5; V: TRBV24-1; D: TRBD1; length: 17; size: NA; DNA: TGTGCCACCAGTGACCCCCGACAGGGTGTCTTTAATCAGCCCCAGCATTTT; CDR3: CATSDPRQGVFNQPQHF